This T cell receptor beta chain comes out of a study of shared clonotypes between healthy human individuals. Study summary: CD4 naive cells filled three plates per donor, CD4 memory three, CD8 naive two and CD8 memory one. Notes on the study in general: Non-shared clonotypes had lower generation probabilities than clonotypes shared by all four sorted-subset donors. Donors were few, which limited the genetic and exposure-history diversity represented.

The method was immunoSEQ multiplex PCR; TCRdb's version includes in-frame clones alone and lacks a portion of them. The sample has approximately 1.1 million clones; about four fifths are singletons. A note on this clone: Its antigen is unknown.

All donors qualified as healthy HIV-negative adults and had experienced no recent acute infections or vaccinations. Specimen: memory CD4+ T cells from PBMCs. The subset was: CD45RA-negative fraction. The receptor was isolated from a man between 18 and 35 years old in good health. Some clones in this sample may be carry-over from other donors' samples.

CDR3 residues: CASSLVAESVHEQYF. The CDR3 coding sequence is TGCGCCAGCAGCTTGGTCGCCGAGAGCGTACACGAGCAGTACTTC. This rearrangement joins TRBV5-1 to TRBJ2-7; no definite D call. The V and J ends lost 0 bases and 5 bases respectively, with 15 bases between them. Germline assignment: CDR1 SGHRS and CDR2 YFSETQ. The CDR3 runs to 15 residues.